These 5 T cell receptor beta chains came from one sample sequenced in a study of CD8 T cells in Susac syndrome (dated 2019 in TCRdb). The library was produced with the immunoSEQ multiplex PCR assay. RNA was extracted using the RNeasy kit, and roughly 0.45 to 1 microgram was reverse transcribed with random hexamers. TCRdb reprocessed the public reads (quality trimming at Q25 with fastp, clone calling with MiXCR) and kept in-frame beta chains. Each entry merges the rows of one CDR3 protein and shows their most common DNA and genes. This sample gives 150,000 to 200,000 distinct CDR3 sequences in total; about 94% of them show up just once. Around 0.15% of the sample is taken by the ten largest. The sequencing input was CD4+ T cells from PBMCs. The receptors originated from a human donor in good health.

The V and J genes are TRBV28 and TRBJ2-5; 7 positions match TRBD1. Looked up from germline, CDR1 is MDHEN and CDR2 is SYDVKM. CDR3 length: 15 amino acids. J lost 5 bases, V lost 6 bases, and 12 bases had no gene match. The DNA of the CDR3 is TGTGCCAGCAGACTCGGGGCAGGGGGAGTGGAGACCCAGTACTTC. Amino acids: CASRLGAGGVETQYF.

The chain couples TRBV29-1 to TRBJ2-6; D gene uncertain. The CDR3 has 14 amino acids. Per germline, CDR1 SQVTM and CDR2 ANQGSEA. V lost 3 bases to trimming and J lost 0 bases, with 6 bases between them. The chain's CDR3 is CSVEVGSGANVLTF. CDR3 in DNA: TGCAGCGTTGAGGTGGGCTCTGGGGCCAACGTCCTGACTTTC.

The V call is TRBV29-1, the J call TRBJ1-2, with D maybe TRBD1 (6 bases). Trimming left V 0 bases short and J 4 bases short, with 12 bases between. This CDR3 is built from 14 residues. Germline CDR1 and CDR2: SQVTM and ANQGSEA. The CDR3 protein is CSVEERGIGYGYTF. The CDR3, as DNA: TGCAGCGTTGAAGAGAGGGGGATCGGCTATGGCTACACCTTC.

CDR3 sequence: CSVAARGDQPQHF. CDR3 nucleotides: TGCAGCGTTGCGGCCAGGGGTGATCAGCCCCAGCATTTT. The genes are TRBV29-1 and TRBJ1-5; possible D gene TRBD1, 6 bases. Germline V gene data show CDR1 as SQVTM and CDR2 as ANQGSEA. The CDR3 contains 13 residues. The ends were cut back, 4 bases at V and 5 bases at J, with 12 bases in the middle. Full variable domain (rest looked up from reference TRBV29-1 and TRBJ1-5): SAVISQKPSRDICQRGTSLTIQCQVDSQVTMMFWYRQQPGQSLTLIATANQGSEATYESGFVIDKFPISRPNLTFSTLTVSNMSPEDSSIYLCSVAARGDQPQHFGDGTRLSIL.

The chain carries TRBV3-1 and TRBJ2-5; 8 bases align to TRBD2. Per germline, CDR1 LGHDT and CDR2 YNNKEL (reference sequence). Losses at the gene ends were 8 bases for V and 4 bases for J; bases not matched to a gene: 9. The CDR3 has 14 amino acids. CDR3: CASARGGGIETQYF. CDR3 bases: TGTGCCAGCGCTCGGGGCGGGGGGATAGAGACCCAGTACTTC.